Included here is one T cell receptor (beta chain) sequence, with context. Its antigen is not identified. PCR was performed using 60 Vbeta and 13 Jbeta primers. As processed by the authors: There were around 80 million unique TCR beta chains by a later count, and approximately 11 million of them were shared. TCRdb's copy holds only in-frame clones and misses some; the assay was immunoSEQ multiplex PCR. That table gives V, J and clone size, and the DNA gave D and trimming. The sample comprises around 67,000 clones, approximately 60% of which are singletons, and 3% rests with the top ten. V was trimmed by 2 bases and J by 2 bases, leaving 10 bases between them. Germline V gene sequence: CDR1 SNHLY, CDR2 FYNNEI. CDR3 length equals 14 residues. These data are taken from a study of cytomegalovirus exposure and HLA in healthy donors. Study-wide results and caveats: For most TCR sequences rarity was the rule, although some public TCRs occurred in many donors. With later analysis, a missense DCLRE1C variant became linked to TCR beta V- and J-gene trimming. TCR beta sequences reportedly predicted most subjects' HLA-A and HLA-B alleles accurately.

Sequencing used PBMCs. This chain connects TRBV2 to TRBJ2-7; D unclear. This TCR was recovered from a woman aged 50 to 65 in good health and CMV-seronegative. This chain's CDR3 is CASSERVSAYEQYF. CDR3 nucleotide sequence: TGTGCCAGCAGTGAACGAGTAAGTGCCTACGAGCAGTACTTC.